The following is a T cell receptor (beta chain) sequence with its context. Its specificity is unknown. V lost 0 bases, J lost 8 bases, and 7 bases stayed unmatched. The CDR3 has 14 residues. The germline gives CDR1 SGDLS, CDR2 YYNGEE. This sample stems from a study of T cell responses to AZD1222 COVID-19 vaccine. Repertoires were generated with immunoSEQ multiplex PCR, while TCRdb's copy carries only in-frame clones and drops some. The data contain fewer than 100,000 clones, 84% of them singletons. Study observations and caveats: Seropositive status at baseline applied to only five to seven AZD1222 recipients. In all cases, repertoires were sampled only after the peak T cell response. Reports indicate that nearly half of spike-specific TCRs are directed at unmutated variant regions. Donors, mostly white British, included more females; clonal diversity was possibly underestimated.

The chain employs TRBV9 and TRBJ1-2, with 7 bases lining up with TRBD1. This specimen was peripheral blood, taken 28 days after the second AZD1222 dose. The sequence derives from an adult who received the AZD1222 COVID-19 vaccine. This CDR3 is CASSVGVQGEGYTF. CDR3 coding DNA: TGTGCCAGCAGCGTAGGGGTGCAGGGGGAGGGCTACACCTTC.